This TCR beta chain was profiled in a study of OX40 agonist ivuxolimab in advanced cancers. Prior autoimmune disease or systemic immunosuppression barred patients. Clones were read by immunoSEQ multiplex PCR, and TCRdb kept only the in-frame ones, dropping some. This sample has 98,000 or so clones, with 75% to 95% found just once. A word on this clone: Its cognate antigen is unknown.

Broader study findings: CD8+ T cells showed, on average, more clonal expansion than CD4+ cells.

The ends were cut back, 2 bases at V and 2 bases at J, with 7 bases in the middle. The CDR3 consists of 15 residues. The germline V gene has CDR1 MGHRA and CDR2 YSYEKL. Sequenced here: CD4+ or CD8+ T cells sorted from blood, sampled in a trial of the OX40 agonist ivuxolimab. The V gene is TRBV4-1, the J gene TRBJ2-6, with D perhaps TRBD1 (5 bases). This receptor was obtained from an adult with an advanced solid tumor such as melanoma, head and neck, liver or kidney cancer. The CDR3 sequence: CASSQQGTGANVLTF. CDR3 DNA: TGCGCCAGCAGCCAACAGGGTACTGGGGCCAACGTCCTGACTTTC.